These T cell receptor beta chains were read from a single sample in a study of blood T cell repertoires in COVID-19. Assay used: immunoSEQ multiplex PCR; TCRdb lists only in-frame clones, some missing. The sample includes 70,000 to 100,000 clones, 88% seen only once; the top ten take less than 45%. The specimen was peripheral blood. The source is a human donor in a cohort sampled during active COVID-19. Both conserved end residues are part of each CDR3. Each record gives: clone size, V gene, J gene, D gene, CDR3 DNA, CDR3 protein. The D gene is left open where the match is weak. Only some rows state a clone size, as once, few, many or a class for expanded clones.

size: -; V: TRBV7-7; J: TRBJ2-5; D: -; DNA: TGTGCCAGCAGCCCTCCGGGACAAGGCAGGGAGACCCAGTACTTC; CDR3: CASSPPGQGRETQYF
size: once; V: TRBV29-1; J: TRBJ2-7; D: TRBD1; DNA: TGCAGCGTTGAATTACAGGGGAGTTTGGACGAGCAGTACTTC; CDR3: CSVELQGSLDEQYF
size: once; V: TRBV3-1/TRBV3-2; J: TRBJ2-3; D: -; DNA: TGTGCCAGCAGTCCTACGGGGGGCACAGATACGCAGTATTTT; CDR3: CASSPTGGTDTQYF
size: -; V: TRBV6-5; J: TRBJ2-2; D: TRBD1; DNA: TGTGCCAGCAGTTACCGGGACAGGGGGCGAGGGGAGCTGTTTTTT; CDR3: CASSYRDRGRGELFF
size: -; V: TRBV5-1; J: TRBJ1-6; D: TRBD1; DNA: TGCGCCAGCAGCTTGCGGGGACAGGGGAATTCACCCCTCCACTTT; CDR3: CASSLRGQGNSPLHF
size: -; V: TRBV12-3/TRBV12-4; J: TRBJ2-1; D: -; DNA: TGTGCCAGCAGTGTTTCAAATGAGCAGTTCTTC; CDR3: CASSVSNEQFF
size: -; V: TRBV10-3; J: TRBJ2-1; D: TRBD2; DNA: TGTGCCACCACCCTAGCGGGAGGCGGTCTGTTCTTC; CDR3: CATTLAGGGLFF
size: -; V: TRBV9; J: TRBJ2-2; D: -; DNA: TGTGCCAGCACTCGCGGGGTCCTAAACACCGGGGAGCTGTTTTTT; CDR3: CASTRGVLNTGELFF
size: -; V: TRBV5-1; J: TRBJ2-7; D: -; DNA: TGCGCCAGCAGCTTGGGATGGGGGGACGAGCAGTACTTC; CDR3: CASSLGWGDEQYF
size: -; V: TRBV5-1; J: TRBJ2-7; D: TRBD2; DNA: TGCGCCAGCAGCTACCGGGACACCGGACTAGCGGGAGTCGTCTACGAGCAGTACTTC; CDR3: CASSYRDTGLAGVVYEQYF
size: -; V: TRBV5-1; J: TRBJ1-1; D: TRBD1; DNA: TGCGCCAGCAGCTGGACAGGGGGAGGGACTGAAGCTTTCTTT; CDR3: CASSWTGGGTEAFF
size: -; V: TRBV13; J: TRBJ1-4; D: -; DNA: TGTGCCAGCAGCTTAGGGGAGACAGTTAATGAAAAACTGTTTTTT; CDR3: CASSLGETVNEKLFF
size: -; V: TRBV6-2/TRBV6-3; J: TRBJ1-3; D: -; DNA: TGTGCCAGCAGTTTTTCGGGAACGAACACCATATATTTT; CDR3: CASSFSGTNTIYF
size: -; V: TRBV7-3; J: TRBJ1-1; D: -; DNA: TGTGCCAGCAGCTCCCCCGGGAGGAAGGCTTTCTTT; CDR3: CASSSPGRKAFF
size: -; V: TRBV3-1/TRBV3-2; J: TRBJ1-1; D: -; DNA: TGTGCCAGCAGCCAAGAGCAAGGCTTAGGGGGGGCTTTGAACACTGAAGCTTTCTTT; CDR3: CASSQEQGLGGALNTEAFF
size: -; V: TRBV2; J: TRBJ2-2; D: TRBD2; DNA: TGTGCCAGCAGTGAAGCCCTCCGGCGGGGGGGCCCCGGGGAGCTGTTTTTT; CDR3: CASSEALRRGGPGELFF
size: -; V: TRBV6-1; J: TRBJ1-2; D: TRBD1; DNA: TGTGCCAGCAGTGAGGGACAGGGGTATGGCTACACCTTC; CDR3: CASSEGQGYGYTF
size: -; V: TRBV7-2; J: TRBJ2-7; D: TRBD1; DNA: TGTGCCAGCAGCCCGACCGGGACAGGGGGGGCCTACGAGCAGTACTTC; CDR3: CASSPTGTGGAYEQYF
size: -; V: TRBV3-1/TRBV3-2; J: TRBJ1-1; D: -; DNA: TGTGCCAGCAGCCGAGACGGGGGGGTCACTGAAGCTTTCTTT; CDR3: CASSRDGGVTEAFF
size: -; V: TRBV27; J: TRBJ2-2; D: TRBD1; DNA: TGTGCCAGCACCCATGGCGGACAGGGGATAGGCGGGGAGCTGTTTTTT; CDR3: CASTHGGQGIGGELFF
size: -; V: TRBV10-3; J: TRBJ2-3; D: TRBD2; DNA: TGTGCCATCAGAGCGGGGGGCCTGGGGAGGAGCACAGATACGCAGTATTTT; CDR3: CAIRAGGLGRSTDTQYF
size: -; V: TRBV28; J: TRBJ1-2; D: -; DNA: TGTGCCAGCACAGTATCCACTAACTATGGCTACACCTTC; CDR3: CASTVSTNYGYTF
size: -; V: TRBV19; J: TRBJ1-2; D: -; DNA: TGTGCCAGTAGTATAATAACAGCTAACTATGGCTACACCTTC; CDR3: CASSIITANYGYTF
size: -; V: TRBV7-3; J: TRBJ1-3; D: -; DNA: TGTGCCAGCAGCTTAGGCCACTCTGGAAACACCATATATTTT; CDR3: CASSLGHSGNTIYF
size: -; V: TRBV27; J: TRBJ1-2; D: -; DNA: TGTGCCAGCAGCAGGGGAACGGGTGGCTACACCTTC; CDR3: CASSRGTGGYTF
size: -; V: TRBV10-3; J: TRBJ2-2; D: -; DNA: TGTGCCATCCCAGGAACGCTGGGGCGGACCGGGGAGCTGTTTTTT; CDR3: CAIPGTLGRTGELFF
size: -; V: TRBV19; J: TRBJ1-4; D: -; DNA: TGTGCCAGTACTGTGGGCGCAGGGGAAAATGAAAAACTGTTTTTT; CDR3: CASTVGAGENEKLFF
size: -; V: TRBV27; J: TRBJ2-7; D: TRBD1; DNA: TGTGCCACCAGGGACAGCGCACACTACGAGCAGTACTTC; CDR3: CATRDSAHYEQYF
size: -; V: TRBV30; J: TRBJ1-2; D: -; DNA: TGTGCCTGGAGGGGCTTATATGGCTACACCTTC; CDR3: CAWRGLYGYTF
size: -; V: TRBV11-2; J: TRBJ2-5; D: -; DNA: TGTGCCAGCAGCTTAGGGGGTGACCGGGGAGAGACCCAGTACTTC; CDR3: CASSLGGDRGETQYF
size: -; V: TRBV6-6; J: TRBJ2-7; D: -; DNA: TGTGCCAGCAGTTCCAACTACGAGCAGTACTTC; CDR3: CASSSNYEQYF
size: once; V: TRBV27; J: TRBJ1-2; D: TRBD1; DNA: TGTGCCAGCAGTTCCCCCGGGGACAGGGGGGTATATGGCTACACCTTC; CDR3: CASSSPGDRGVYGYTF
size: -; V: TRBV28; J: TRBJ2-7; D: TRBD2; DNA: TGTGCCAGCACGGGTCCAGCGGGAGGGCCCCGCGAGCAGTACTTC; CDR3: CASTGPAGGPREQYF
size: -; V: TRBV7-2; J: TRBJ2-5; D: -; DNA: TGTGCCAGCAGCTTAGCCCGCCAAGAGACCCAGTACTTC; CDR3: CASSLARQETQYF
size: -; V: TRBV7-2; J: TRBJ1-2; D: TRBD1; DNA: TGTGCCAGCAGCTTTCGAAGACAGGGGCACCATGGCTACACCTTC; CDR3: CASSFRRQGHHGYTF
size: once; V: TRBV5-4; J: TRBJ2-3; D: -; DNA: TGTGCCAGCAGCTTGGGGGGCCAAGATACGCAGTATTTT; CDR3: CASSLGGQDTQYF
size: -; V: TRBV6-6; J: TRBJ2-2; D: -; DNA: TGTGCCAGCAGGGCCGGGTCGAACACCGGGGAGCTGTTTTTT; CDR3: CASRAGSNTGELFF
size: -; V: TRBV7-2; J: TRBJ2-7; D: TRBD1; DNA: TGTGCCAGCAGCCCCCAGCGGCAGGGGGCCGGAGTTCGCGCCTACGAGCAGTACTTC; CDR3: CASSPQRQGAGVRAYEQYF
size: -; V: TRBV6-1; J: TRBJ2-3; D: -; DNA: TGTGCCAGCAGTGAAGTAAGAGGGGGAGATACGCAGTATTTT; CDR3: CASSEVRGGDTQYF
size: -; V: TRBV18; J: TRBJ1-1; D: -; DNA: TGTGCCAGCTCCCCGAGCGGGGCCAGTGAAGCTTTCTTT; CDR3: CASSPSGASEAFF
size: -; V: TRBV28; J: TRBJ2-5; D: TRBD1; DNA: TGTGCCGCCGATCGCCCGGGACAGGTAGAGACCCAGTACTTC; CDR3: CAADRPGQVETQYF
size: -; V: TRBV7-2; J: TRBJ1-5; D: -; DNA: TGTGCCAGCAGCCCACCAAATCCTTTAGATTATAATCAGCCCCAGCATTTT; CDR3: CASSPPNPLDYNQPQHF
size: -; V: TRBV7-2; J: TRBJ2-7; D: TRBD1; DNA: TGTGCCACCAGAGATAAGGCGGCAGGGGGCGGTTACGAGCAGTACTTC; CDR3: CATRDKAAGGGYEQYF
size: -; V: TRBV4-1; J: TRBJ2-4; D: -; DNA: TGCGCCAGCAGCAAACAGACGGGCCAAGCGGACATTCAGTACTTC; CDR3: CASSKQTGQADIQYF
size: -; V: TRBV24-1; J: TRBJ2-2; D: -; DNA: TGTGCCACCAGTGGTATCGGGGAGCTGTTTTTT; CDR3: CATSGIGELFF
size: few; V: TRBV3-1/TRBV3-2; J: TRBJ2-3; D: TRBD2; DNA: TGTGCCAGCAGCCAAGGGAGACTAGCGATAACAGATACGCAGTATTTT; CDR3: CASSQGRLAITDTQYF
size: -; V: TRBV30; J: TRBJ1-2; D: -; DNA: TGTGCCTGGAGTGTAGGTCAGCGAGGCTACACCTTC; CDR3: CAWSVGQRGYTF
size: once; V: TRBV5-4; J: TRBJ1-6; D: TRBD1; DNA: TGTGCCAGCAGCCAGCCGGGACAGGGCGGTAATTCACCCCTCCACTTT; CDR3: CASSQPGQGGNSPLHF
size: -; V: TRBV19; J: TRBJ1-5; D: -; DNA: TGTGCCAGTAGCGCGGGATCCAATCAGCCCCAGCATTTT; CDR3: CASSAGSNQPQHF
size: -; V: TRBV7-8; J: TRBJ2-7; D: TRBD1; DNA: TGTGCCAGCAGCTTAGAAGGGACAGGGGGGGCCTACGAGCAGTACTTC; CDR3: CASSLEGTGGAYEQYF
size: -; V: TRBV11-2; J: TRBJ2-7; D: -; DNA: TGTGCCAGCAGTCCCCACGACTCCCTCACCTACGAGCAGTACTTC; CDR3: CASSPHDSLTYEQYF
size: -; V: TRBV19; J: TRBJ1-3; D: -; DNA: TGTGCCAGTAGTATCGGGGGAAATGGAAACACCATATATTTT; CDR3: CASSIGGNGNTIYF
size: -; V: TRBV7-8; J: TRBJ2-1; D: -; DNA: TGTGCCAGCAGCCCCTGGGGGGGCTCGTACAATGAGCAGTTCTTC; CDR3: CASSPWGGSYNEQFF
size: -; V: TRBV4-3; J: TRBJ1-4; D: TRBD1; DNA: TGCGCCAGCAGCCAAGATTCAGGGGGAACGGATGAAAAACTGTTTTTT; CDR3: CASSQDSGGTDEKLFF
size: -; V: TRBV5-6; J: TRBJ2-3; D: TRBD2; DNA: TGTGCCAGCAGCTTTCTAGCGGGGTTTTCAGATACGCAGTATTTT; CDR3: CASSFLAGFSDTQYF